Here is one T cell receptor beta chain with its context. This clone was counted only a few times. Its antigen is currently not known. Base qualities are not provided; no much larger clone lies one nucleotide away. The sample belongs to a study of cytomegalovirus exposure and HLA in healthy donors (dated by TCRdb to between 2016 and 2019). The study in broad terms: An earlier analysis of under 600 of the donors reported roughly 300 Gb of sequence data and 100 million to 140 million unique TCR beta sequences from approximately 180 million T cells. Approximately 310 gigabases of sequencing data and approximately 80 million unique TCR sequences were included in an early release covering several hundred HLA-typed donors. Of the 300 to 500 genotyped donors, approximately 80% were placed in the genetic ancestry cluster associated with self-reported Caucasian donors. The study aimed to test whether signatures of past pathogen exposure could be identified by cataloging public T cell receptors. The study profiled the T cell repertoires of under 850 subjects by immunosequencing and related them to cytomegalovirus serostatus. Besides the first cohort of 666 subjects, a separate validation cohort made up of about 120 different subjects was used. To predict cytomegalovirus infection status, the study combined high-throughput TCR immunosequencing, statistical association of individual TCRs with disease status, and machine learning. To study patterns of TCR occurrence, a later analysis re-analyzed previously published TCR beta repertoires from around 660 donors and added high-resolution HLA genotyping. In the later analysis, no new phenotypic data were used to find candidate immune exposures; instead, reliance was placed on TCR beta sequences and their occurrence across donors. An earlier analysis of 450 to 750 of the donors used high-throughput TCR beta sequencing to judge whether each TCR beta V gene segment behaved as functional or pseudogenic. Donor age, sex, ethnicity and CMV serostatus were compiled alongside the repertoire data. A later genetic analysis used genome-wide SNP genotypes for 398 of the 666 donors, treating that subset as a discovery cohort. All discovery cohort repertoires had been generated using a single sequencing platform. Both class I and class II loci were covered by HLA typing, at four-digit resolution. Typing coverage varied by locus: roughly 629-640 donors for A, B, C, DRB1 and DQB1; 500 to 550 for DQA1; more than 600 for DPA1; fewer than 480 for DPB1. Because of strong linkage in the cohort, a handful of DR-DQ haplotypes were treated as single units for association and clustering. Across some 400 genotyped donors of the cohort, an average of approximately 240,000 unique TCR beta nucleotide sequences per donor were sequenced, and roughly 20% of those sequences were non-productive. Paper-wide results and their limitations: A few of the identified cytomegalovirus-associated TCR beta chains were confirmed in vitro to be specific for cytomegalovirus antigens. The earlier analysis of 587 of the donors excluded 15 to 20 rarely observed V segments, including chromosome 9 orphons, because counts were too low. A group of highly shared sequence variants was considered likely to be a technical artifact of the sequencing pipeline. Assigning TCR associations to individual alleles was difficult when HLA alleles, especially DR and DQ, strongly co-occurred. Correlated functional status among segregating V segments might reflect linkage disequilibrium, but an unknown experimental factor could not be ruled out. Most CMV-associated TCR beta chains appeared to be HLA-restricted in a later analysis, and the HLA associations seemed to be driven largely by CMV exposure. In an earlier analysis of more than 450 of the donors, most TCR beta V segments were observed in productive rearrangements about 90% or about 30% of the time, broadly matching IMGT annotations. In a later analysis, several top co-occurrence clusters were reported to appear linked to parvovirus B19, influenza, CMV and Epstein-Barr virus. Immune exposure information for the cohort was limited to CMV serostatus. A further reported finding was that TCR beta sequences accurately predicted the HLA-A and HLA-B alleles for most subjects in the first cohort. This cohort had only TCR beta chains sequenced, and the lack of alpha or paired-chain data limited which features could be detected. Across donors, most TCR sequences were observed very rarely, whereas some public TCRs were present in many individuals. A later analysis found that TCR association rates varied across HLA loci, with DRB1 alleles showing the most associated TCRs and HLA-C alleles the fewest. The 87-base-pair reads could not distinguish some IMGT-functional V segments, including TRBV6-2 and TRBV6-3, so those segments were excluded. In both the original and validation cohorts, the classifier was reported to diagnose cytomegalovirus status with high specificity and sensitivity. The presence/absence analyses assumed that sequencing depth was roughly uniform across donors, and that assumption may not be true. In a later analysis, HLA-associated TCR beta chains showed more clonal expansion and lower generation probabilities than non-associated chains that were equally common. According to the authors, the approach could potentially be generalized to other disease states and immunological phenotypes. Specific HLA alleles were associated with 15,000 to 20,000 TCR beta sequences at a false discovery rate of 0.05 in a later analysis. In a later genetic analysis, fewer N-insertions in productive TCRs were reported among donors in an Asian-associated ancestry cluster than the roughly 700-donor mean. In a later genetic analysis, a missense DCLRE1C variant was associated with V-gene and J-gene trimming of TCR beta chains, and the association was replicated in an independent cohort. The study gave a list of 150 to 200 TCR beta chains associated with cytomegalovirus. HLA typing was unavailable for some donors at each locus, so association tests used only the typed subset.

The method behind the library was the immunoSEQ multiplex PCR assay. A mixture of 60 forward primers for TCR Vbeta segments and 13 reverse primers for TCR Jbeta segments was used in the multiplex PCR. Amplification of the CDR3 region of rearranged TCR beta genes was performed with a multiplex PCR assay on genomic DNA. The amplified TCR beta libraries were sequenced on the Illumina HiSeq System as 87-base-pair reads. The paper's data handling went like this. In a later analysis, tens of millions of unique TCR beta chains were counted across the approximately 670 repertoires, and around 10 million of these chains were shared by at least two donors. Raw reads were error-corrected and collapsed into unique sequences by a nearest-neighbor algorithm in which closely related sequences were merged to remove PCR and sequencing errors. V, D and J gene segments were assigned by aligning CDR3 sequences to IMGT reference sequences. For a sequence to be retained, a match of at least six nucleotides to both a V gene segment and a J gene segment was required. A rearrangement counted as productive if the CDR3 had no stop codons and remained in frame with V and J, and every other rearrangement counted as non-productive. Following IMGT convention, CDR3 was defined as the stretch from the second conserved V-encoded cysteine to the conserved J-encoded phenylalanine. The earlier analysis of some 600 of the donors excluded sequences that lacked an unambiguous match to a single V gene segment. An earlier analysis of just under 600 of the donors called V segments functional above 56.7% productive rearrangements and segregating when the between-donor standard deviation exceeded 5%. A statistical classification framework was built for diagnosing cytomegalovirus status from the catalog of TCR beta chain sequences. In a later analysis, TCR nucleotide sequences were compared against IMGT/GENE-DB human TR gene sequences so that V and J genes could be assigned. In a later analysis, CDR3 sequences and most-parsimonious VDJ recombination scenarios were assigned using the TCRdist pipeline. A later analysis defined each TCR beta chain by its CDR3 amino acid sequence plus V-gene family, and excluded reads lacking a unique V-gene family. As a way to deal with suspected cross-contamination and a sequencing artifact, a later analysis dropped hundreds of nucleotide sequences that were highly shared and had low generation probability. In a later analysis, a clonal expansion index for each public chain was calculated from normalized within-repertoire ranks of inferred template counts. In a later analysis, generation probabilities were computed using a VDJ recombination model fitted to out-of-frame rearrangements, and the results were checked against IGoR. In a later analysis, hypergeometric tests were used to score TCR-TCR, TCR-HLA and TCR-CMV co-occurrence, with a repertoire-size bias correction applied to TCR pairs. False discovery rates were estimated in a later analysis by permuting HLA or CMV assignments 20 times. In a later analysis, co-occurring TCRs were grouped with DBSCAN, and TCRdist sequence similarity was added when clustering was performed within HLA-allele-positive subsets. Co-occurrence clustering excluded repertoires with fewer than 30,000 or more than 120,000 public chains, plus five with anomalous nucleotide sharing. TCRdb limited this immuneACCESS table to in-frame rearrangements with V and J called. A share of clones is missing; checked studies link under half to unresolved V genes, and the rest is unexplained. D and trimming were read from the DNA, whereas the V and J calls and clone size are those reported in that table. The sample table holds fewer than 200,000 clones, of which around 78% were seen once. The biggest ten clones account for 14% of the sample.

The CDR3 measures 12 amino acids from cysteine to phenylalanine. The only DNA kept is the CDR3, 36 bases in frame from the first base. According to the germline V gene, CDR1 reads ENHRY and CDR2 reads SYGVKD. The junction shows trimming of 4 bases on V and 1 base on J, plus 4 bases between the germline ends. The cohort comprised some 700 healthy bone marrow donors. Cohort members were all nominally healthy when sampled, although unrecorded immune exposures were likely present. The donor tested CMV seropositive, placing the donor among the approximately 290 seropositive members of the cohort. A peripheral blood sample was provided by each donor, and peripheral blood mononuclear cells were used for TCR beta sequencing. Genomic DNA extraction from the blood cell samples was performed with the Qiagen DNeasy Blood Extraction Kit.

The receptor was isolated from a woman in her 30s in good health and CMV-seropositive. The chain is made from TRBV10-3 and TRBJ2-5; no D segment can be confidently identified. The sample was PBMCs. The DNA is TGTGCCATCAGTGCAGGCCAAGAGACCCAGTACTTC. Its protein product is CAISAGQETQYF.